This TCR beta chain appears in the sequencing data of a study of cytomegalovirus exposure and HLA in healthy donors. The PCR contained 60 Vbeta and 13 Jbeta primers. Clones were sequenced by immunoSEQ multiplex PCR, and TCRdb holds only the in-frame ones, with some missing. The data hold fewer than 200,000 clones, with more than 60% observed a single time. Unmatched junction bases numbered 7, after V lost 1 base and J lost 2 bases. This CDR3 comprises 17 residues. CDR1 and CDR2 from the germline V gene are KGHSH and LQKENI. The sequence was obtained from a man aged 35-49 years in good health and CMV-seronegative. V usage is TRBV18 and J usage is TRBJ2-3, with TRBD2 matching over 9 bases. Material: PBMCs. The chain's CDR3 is CASSPLASGAFTDTQYF. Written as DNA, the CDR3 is TGTGCCAGCTCACCACTGGCTAGCGGGGCCTTCACAGATACGCAGTATTTT.